In its sample, the clone carrying this TCR beta chain was seen many times. The antigen is unknown. This sample is part of a study of T cells in Graves' hyperthyroidism and ophthalmopathy. Whole-study findings and limits: In the analysis, a 13 V-J model separated ophthalmopathy from stable hyperthyroidism.

What was amplified from RNA transcripts were TCR beta CDR3 regions. Using the HTBI primer set, a first-round RT-PCR was run on the TCR CDR3. TCRdb reprocessed the multiplex PCR reads via MiXCR and lists one record per CDR3 protein. The sample contains 600,000 to 850,000 distinct CDR3 sequences, 15% to 20% of which appear only once. Unmatched junction bases numbered 9, after V lost 7 bases and J lost 4 bases. The CDR3 is 14 residues long. Germline lookup yields CDR1 SQVTM and CDR2 ANQGSEA. The rearrangement joins TRBV29-1 to TRBJ1-1, with TRBD1 matching over 10 bases. This clonotype was obtained from a woman aged 50 to 60 with Graves' hyperthyroidism that later progressed to Graves' ophthalmopathy. Sequencing was carried out using blood. The CDR3 here is CSARQGALITEAFF. CDR3 coding DNA: TGCAGCGCTCGACAGGGGGCTTTGATCACTGAAGCTTTCTTT.